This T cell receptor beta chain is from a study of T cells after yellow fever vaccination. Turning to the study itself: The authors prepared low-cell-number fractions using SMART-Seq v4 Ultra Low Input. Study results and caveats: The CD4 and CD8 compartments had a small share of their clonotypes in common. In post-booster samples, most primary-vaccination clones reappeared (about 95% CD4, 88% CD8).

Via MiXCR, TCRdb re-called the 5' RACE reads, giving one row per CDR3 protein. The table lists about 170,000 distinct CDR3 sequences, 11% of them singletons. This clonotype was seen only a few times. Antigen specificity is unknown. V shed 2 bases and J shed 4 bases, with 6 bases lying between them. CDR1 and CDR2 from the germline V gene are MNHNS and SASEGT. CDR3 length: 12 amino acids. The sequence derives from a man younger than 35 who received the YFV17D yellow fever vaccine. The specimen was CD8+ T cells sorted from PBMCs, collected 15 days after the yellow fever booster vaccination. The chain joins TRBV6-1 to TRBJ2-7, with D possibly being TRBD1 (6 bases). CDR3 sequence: CASSERGYEQYV. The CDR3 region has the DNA TGTGCCAGCAGTGAAAGGGGGTACGAGCAGTACGTC.